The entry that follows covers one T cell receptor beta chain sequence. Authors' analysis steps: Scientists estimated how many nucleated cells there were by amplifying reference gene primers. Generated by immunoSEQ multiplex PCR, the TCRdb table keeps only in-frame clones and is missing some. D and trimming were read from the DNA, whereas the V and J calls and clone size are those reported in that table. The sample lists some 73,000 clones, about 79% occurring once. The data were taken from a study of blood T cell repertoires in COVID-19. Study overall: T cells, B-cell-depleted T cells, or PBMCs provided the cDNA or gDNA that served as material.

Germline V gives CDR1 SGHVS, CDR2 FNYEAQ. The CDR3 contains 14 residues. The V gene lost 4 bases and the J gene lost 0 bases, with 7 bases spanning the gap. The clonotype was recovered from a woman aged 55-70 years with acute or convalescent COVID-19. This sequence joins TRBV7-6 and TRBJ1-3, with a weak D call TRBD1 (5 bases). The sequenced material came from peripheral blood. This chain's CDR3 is CASSYTGSGNTIYF. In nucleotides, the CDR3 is TGTGCCAGCAGCTACACAGGCTCTGGAAACACCATATATTTT.